The 8 T cell receptor beta chains given below trace back to one sample, sequenced in a study of metastatic and nonmetastatic thyroid tumors. Patients were all untreated before their thyroid surgery. TCRdb recomputed clones from the PCR reads via MiXCR. The sample yields some 5,000 clones, over 25% seen once. The sequencing input was adjacent normal tissue. These receptors all come from a female donor with papillary thyroid cancer or a benign thyroid nodule (not recorded which). Some clones in this sample may be carry-over from other donors' samples.

This clone is medium-sized (0.01 to 0.1%) by share. V and J are TRBV20-1 and TRBJ2-1; 8 bases fit TRBD2. Germline CDR1 and CDR2: DFQATT and SNEGSKA (reference sequence). CDR3 length equals 13 residues. With V trimmed by 4 bases and J by 8 bases, 7 bases remained unmatched. CDR3: CSANLAGGDEQFF. As DNA, the CDR3 is TGCAGTGCTAACCTAGCGGGCGGAGATGAGCAGTTCTTC.

This clone was detected a few times. The chain employs TRBV6-9 and TRBJ1-2; 9 positions match TRBD1. The ends lost 2 bases at V and 7 bases at J; junction bases unmatched: 2. This CDR3 is built from 13 residues. The germline gives CDR1 MNHGY, CDR2 SVAAGI. The CDR3, as DNA: TGTGCCAGCAGTTATGGGACAGGGAGTGGCTACACCTTC. Translation: CASSYGTGSGYTF.

J is TRBJ2-1 and V is TRBV6-1; 8 bases line up with TRBD2. The CDR3 is made up of 14 amino acids. Germline V gives CDR1 MNHNS, CDR2 SASEGT. V shed 7 bases, J shed 9 bases, and the junction held 11 bases outside the gene matches. The CDR3 loop reads CASNAAGGSGEQFF. The CDR3 coding sequence is TGTGCCAGCAATGCTGCGGGAGGATCGGGTGAGCAGTTCTTC.

This clone was seen ten or more times. The J gene is TRBJ2-1, the V gene TRBV18; no clear D. Germline CDR1 KGHSH, CDR2 LQKENI. Trimming took off 3 bases at V and 5 bases at J, with 8 bases between the two ends. The CDR3 loop spans 13 amino acids. This CDR3 reads CASSPYLNNEQFF. In DNA, the CDR3 is TGTGCCAGCTCACCTTATCTAAACAATGAGCAGTTCTTC.

The V and J genes are TRBV20-1 and TRBJ2-7, with D possibly being TRBD2 (7 bases). Trimming removed 1 base from V and 0 bases from J, with 22 bases in between. This CDR3 has 18 residues. Germline values: CDR1 DFQATT, CDR2 SNEGSKA (reference sequence). For the CDR3, the DNA is TGCAGTGCTAGAGGGACAGAGGGTGGCGGGGGTTTCTCCTACGAGCAGTACTTC. It yields the protein CSARGTEGGGGFSYEQYF.

The table lists this clone with a count of one. CDR3 coding DNA: TGTGCCAGCAGAACGGAGACAGGGCTGCATGAAAAACTGTTTTTT. Its translation: CASRTETGLHEKLFF. This chain uses TRBV2 with TRBJ1-4; TRBD1 matches 7 bases. The CDR3 totals 15 residues. V shed 6 bases and J 6 bases; nucleotides not matched to a gene: 10. Germline V lookup: CDR1 SNHLY, CDR2 FYNNEI.

In this sample, this clone turned up a few times. This chain joins TRBV2 and TRBJ2-7, with 8 bases identical to TRBD1. Germline V gives CDR1 SNHLY, CDR2 FYNNEI. J lost 3 bases, V lost 6 bases, and 10 bases had no gene match. The CDR3 contains 15 residues. CDR3 nucleotide sequence: TGTGCCAGCAGGCCTGGGACAGGAACTATCTACGAGCAGTACTTC. Translating gives CASRPGTGTIYEQYF.

Relative to its sample, this clone is medium-sized. Other nucleotide sequences from this sample produce the same CDR3. The V gene is TRBV5-1, the J gene TRBJ1-3, with D possibly being TRBD1 (5 bases). Between the trimmed V and J ends, which lost 8 bases and 4 bases, there was a span of 13 bases. CDR1 is SGHRS and CDR2 is YFSETQ in the germline V gene. The CDR3 runs 13 residues. The CDR3 reads CASTTGPGNTIYF. The CDR3 DNA reads TGCGCCAGTACCACGGGGCCCGGAAACACCATATATTTT.